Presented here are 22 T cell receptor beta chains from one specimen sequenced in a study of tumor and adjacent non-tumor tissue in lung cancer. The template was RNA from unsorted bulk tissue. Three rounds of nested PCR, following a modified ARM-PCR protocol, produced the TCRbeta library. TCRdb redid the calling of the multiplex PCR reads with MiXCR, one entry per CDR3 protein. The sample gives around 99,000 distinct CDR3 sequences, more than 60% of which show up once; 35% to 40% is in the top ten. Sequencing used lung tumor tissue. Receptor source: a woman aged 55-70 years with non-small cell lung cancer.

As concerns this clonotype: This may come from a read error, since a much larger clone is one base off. The CDR3 DNA reads as TGTGCCAGCAGTGATGTCGGGGGCTCAGATACGCAGTATTTT. Translation gives CASSDVGGSDTQYF. This chain links TRBV6-1 with TRBJ2-3; D is possibly TRBD1 or TRBD2 (6 bases each). The CDR3 has 14 amino acids. Looked up from germline, CDR1 is MNHNS and CDR2 is SASEGT. The V end lost 3 bases, the J end lost 4 bases, and 11 bases lay between the germline ends.

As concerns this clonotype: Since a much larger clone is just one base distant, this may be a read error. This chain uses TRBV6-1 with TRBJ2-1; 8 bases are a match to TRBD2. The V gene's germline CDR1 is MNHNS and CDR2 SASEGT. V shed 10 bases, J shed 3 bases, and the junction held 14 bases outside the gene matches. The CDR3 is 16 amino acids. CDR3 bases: TGTGCCAACAGGAGCGAACTAGCGGCGATCTACAATGAGCAGTTCTTC. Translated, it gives CANRSELAAIYNEQFF.

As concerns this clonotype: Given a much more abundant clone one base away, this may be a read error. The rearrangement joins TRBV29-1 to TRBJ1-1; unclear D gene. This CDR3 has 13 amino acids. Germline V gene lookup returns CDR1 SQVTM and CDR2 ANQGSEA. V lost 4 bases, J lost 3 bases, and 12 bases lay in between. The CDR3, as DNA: TGCAGCGTTGCGTGGTGTGGGGACACTGAAGCTTTCTTT. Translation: CSVAWCGDTEAFF.

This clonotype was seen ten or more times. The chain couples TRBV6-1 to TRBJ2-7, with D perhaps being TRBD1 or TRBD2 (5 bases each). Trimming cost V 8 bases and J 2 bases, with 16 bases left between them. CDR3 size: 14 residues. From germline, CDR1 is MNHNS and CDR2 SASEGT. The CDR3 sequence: CASSPGARTYEQYF. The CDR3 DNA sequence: TGTGCCAGCTCGCCCGGGGCTAGGACCTACGAGCAGTACTTC.

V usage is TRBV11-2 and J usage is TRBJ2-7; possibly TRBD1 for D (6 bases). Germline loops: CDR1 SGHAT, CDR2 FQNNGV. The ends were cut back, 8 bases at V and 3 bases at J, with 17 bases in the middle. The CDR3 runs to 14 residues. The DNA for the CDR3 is TGTGCCAGCTTAGTGCAGCTAGGGGGCTACGAGCAGTACTTC. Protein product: CASLVQLGGYEQYF.

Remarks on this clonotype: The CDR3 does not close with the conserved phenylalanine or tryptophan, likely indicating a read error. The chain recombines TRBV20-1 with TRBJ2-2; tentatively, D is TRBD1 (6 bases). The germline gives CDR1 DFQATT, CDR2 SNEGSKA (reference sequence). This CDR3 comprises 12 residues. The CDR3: CSAIGQTEELFC. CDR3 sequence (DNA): TGCAGTGCTATTGGACAGACCGAGGAGCTGTTTTGT.

CDR3: CTITRDPQGGEKLFF. In nucleotides, the CDR3 is TGTACCATCACCCGAGACCCACAGGGGGGTGAAAAACTGTTTTTT. The rearrangement joins TRBV12-3 or TRBV12-4 to TRBJ1-4; 8 bases align to TRBD1. This CDR3 has 15 amino acids.

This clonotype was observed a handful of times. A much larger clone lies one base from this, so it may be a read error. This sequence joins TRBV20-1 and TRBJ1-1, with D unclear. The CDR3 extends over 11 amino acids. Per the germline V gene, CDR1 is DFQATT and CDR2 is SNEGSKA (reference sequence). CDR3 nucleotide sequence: TGCAGTGTTAGAACAAGGACTGAAGCTTTCTTT. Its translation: CSVRTRTEAFF.

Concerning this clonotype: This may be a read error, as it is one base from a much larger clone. CDR3 DNA: TGTGCCAGCAGGAGCCTAGGACAGGGGCCCAATCAGTACTTC. Its translation: CASRSLGQGPNQYF. This chain joins TRBV6-2 or TRBV6-3 and TRBJ2-4; TRBD1 matches 9 bases. The CDR3 is made up of 14 amino acids. V lost 6 bases and J lost 12; bases outside the gene matches: 12. In germline, CDR1 is MNHEY, CDR2 SVGEGT.

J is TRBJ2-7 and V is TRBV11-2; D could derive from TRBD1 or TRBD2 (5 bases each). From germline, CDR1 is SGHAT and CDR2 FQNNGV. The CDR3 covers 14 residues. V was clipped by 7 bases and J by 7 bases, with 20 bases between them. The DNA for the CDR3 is TGTGCCAGCAATTGGGACCACGGAGGATATGAGCAGTACTTC. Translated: CASNWDHGGYEQYF.

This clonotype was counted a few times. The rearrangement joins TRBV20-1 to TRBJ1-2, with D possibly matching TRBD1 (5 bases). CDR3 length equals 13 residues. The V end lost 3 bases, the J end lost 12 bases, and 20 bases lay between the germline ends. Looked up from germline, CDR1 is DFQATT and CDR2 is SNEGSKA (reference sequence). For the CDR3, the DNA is TGCAGTGCTAGTGAGGGGAACGGCTATGGTCACACCTTC. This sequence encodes CSASEGNGYGHTF.

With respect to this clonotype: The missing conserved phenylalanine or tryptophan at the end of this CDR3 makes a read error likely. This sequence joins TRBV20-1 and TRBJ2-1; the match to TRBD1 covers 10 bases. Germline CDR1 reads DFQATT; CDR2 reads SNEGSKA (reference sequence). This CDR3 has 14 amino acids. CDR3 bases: TGCAATGCACAAGGACAGGGGGGATTCAATGAGCAGTTCATC. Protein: CNAQGQGGFNEQFI.

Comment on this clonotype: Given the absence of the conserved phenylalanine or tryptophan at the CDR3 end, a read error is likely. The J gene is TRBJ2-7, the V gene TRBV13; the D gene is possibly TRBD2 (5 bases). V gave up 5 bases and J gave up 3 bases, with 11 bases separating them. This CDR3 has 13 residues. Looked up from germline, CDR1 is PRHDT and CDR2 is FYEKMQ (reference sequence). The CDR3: CASSTTGNYEQYS. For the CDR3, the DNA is TGTGCCAGCAGCACCACGGGGAACTACGAGCAGTACTCC.

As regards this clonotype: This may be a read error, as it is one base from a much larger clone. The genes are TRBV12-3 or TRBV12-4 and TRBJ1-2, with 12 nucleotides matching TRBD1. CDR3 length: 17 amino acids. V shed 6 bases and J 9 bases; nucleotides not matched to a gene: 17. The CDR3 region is CASSPSGQGALRRCYTF. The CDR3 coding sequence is TGTGCCAGCAGCCCCTCGGGACAGGGGGCGCTTCGAAGATGCTACACCTTC.

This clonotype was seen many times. In nucleotides, the CDR3 is TGTGCCAGCAGTCCCTCGACAGGAAACACCATATATTTT. Its protein is CASSPSTGNTIYF. The chain uses TRBV12-3 or TRBV12-4 and TRBJ1-3, with no clear D. There are 13 residues in the CDR3. V was cut by 5 bases and J by 4 bases, with 9 bases left in between.

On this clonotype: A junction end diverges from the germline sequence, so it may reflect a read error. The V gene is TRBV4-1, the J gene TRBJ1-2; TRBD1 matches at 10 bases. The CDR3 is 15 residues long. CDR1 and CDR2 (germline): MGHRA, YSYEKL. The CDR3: CTSSLRDRGYSGYSF. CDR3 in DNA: TGCACCAGCAGCCTACGGGACAGGGGATACTCTGGCTACAGCTTC.

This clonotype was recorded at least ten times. The CDR3 DNA follows: TGCAGCGCTCCCACAGGGTTCGATAACTATGGCTACACCTTC. Its translation: CSAPTGFDNYGYTF. The chain employs TRBV29-1 and TRBJ1-2, with D perhaps TRBD1 (6 bases). CDR1 and CDR2 from the germline V gene are SQVTM and ANQGSEA. CDR3 length equals 14 residues. Trimming stripped 7 bases from V and 1 base from J, with 16 bases between.

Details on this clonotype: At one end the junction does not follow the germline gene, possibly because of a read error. DNA for the CDR3: TGTGACAGCAGTTTGAAGGGCTACAACACTGAAGCTTTCTTT. It specifies CDSSLKGYNTEAFF. J is TRBJ1-1 and V is TRBV12-3 or TRBV12-4, with D uncertain. The CDR3 has 14 residues.

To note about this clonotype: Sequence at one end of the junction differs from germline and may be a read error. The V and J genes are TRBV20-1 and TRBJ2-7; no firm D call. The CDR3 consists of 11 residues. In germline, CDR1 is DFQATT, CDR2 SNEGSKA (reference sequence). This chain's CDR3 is CSARNTYKQYF. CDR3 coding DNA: TGCAGTGCGAGGAACACCTACAAGCAGTACTTC.

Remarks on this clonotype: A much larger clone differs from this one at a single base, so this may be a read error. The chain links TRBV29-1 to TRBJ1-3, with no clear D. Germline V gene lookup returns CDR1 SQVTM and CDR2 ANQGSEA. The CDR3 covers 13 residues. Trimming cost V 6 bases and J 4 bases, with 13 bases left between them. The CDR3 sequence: CSVQGSRGNTIYF. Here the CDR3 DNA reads TGCAGCGTCCAAGGCAGCCGGGGAAACACCATATATTTT.

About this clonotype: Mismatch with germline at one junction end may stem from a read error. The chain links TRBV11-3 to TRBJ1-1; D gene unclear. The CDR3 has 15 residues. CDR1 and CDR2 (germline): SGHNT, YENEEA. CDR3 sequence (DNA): TGTGCCAGCAGCTCAACTCGGGCGGTGAACAGTGAAGCTTTCTTT. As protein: CASSSTRAVNSEAFF.

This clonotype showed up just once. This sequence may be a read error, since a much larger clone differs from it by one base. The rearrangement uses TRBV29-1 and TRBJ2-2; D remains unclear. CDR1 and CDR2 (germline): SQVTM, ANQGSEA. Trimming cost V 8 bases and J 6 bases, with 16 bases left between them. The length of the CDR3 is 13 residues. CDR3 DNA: TGCAGCATTGGCTCTATGGGGTCCGGGGAGCTGTTTTTT. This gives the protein CSIGSMGSGELFF.